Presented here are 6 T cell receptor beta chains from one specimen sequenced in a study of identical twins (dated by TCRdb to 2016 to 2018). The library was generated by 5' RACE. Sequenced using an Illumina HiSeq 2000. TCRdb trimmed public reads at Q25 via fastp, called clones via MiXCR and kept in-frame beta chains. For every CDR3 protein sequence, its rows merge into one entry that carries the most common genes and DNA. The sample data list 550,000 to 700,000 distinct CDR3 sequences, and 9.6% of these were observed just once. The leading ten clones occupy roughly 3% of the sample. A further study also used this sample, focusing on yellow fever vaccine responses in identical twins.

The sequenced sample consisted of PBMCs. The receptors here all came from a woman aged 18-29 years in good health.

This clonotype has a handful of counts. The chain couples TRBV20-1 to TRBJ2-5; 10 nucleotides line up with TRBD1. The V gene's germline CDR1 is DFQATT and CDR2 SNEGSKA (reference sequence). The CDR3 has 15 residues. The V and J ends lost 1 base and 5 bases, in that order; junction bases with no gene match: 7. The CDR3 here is CSARVATGGGETQYF. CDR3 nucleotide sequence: TGCAGTGCTAGAGTCGCGACAGGGGGCGGGGAGACCCAGTACTTC.

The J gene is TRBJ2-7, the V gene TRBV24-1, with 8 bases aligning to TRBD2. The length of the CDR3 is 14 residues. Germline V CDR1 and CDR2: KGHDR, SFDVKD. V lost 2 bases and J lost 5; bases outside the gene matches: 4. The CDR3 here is CATSDSGRGDEQYF. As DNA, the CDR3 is TGTGCCACCAGTGATTCGGGGCGGGGGGACGAGCAGTACTTC.

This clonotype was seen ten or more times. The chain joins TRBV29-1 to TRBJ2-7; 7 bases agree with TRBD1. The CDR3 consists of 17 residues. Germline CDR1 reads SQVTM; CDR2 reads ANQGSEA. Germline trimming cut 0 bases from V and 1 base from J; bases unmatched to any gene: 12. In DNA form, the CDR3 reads TGCAGCGTTGAAGATCCCCATAGACAGGGCGGGTCCTACGAGCAGTACTTC. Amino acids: CSVEDPHRQGGSYEQYF.

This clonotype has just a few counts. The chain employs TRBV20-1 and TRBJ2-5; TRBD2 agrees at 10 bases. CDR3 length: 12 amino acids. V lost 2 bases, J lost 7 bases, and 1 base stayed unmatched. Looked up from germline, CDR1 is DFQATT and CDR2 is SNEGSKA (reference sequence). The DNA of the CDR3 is TGCAGTGCTAGATGGACTAGCGGGACCCAGTACTTC. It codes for CSARWTSGTQYF.

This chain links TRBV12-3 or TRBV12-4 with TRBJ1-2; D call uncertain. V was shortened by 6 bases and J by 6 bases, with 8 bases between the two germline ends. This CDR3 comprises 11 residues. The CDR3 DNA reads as TGTGCCAGCAGACTTATCCATGGCTACACCTTC. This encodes CASRLIHGYTF.

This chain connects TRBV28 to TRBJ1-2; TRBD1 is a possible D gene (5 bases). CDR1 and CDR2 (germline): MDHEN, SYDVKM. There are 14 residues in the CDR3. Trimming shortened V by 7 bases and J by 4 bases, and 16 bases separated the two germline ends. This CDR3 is CASMTKGNLYGYTF. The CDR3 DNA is TGTGCCAGCATGACAAAGGGGAACCTCTATGGCTACACCTTC.